This T cell receptor beta chain was observed in a study of shared clonotypes between healthy human individuals. Each unsorted sample relied on 70 million to 90 million PBMCs as its source of genomic DNA. This clone has only one observation. What it binds is unknown. Study results and limitations: Depth of sequencing was expected to influence donor clonotype sharing.

Several immunoSEQ plates received, in even portions, the genomic DNA of each subset. Some clones are missing from TCRdb's copy, which holds only in-frame ones; the method was immunoSEQ multiplex PCR. The profile covers roughly 500,000 clones, with approximately 85% appearing a single time and 13% taken by the ten largest. Germline assignment: CDR1 SGHRS and CDR2 YFSETQ. The CDR3 has 14 residues. The germline V and J ends were trimmed by 2 bases and 7 bases, with 12 bases remaining between them. The receptor's source is a middle-aged woman in good health. Some clones in this sample may be carry-over from other donors' samples. J is TRBJ1-4 and V is TRBV5-1; D is possibly TRBD1 (6 bases). Material: PBMCs. CDR3 DNA: TGCGCCAGCAGCTTACAGGGAGTCGGTGAAAAACTGTTTTTT. Its translation is CASSLQGVGEKLFF.